The 21 T cell receptor beta chains in this list originate from one sample, sequenced in a study of cytomegalovirus exposure and HLA in healthy donors. PCR employed 60 Vbeta and 13 Jbeta primers. This table comes from immunoSEQ multiplex PCR, and its TCRdb copy is limited to in-frame clones, with some not included. The sample includes more than 95,000 clones, more than 65% of them seen just once. Sequencing used PBMCs. Receptors were obtained from a woman between 35 and 50 years old in good health and CMV-seropositive.

This clone was counted once. The V and J genes are TRBV27 and TRBJ2-1; a possible D gene is TRBD2 (5 bases). This CDR3 is 12 amino acids long. Between the trimmed V and J ends, which lost 5 bases and 9 bases, there was a span of 11 bases. The germline gives CDR1 MNHEY, CDR2 SMNVEV (reference sequence). The CDR3 nucleotides read TGTGCCAGCAGTCTCCTAGCCGGTGAGCAGTTCTTC. Its protein is CASSLLAGEQFF.

The chain recombines TRBV19 with TRBJ2-5; a weak D match, TRBD2 (6 bases). Near its end, the DNA agrees better with TRBJ2-7, so the J call may be wrong. The CDR3 has 15 amino acids. Germline V gene sequence: CDR1 LNHDA, CDR2 SQIVND (reference sequence). CDR3 protein: CASIMGGSGSYEQYF. CDR3 DNA sequence: TGTGCCAGTATCATGGGGGGTTCGGGGAGCTACGAGCAGTACTTC.

The chain employs TRBV6-6 and TRBJ1-3; no clear D. The CDR3 is made up of 14 amino acids. V lost 7 bases and J lost 3, with 13 bases in between. Germline CDR1 and CDR2: MNHNY and SVGAGI (reference sequence). The CDR3 coding sequence is TGTGCCAGCACCCCGGGGAGGGTTGGAAACACCATATATTTT. Protein sequence: CASTPGRVGNTIYF.

The rearrangement joins TRBV5-1 to TRBJ2-1, with TRBD2 as a possible D gene (7 bases). Germline loops: CDR1 SGHRS, CDR2 YFSETQ. The CDR3 has 17 amino acids. The V end lost 0 bases, the J end lost 0 bases, and 13 bases lay between the germline ends. The CDR3 reads CASSLGGAGVSYNEQFF. In DNA form, the CDR3 reads TGCGCCAGCAGCTTGGGGGGGGCGGGAGTCTCCTACAATGAGCAGTTCTTC.

This clone was recorded once. The genes are TRBV4-1 and TRBJ2-3; TRBD2 matches at 9 bases. The CDR3 totals 16 residues. Trimming took 2 bases from V and 2 from J; bases not matched to a gene: 5. Germline V gene lookup returns CDR1 MGHRA and CDR2 YSYEKL. CDR3 protein: CASSQQTSGDTDTQYF. The CDR3 bases are TGCGCCAGCAGCCAACAGACTAGCGGAGACACAGATACGCAGTATTTT.

The chain has TRBV19 and TRBJ2-1; 9 nucleotides align to TRBD2. Germline-derived CDR1 and CDR2 are LNHDA and SQIVND (reference sequence). This CDR3 spans 15 amino acids. V was clipped by 4 bases and J by 8 bases; unmatched bases: 9. CDR3: CASSTSGTSFHEQFF. CDR3 bases: TGTGCCAGTAGTACCTCCGGGACTAGCTTCCATGAGCAGTTCTTC.

The genes are TRBV5-1 and TRBJ1-4; weak D call: TRBD1 (6 bases). Germline V CDR1 and CDR2: SGHRS, YFSETQ. Deletions cut 3 bases from V and 6 bases from J, with 15 bases between. This CDR3 comprises 15 residues. Here the CDR3 reads CASSSWGGEDEKLFF. The DNA for the CDR3 is TGCGCCAGCAGCTCGTGGGGGGGCGAAGATGAAAAACTGTTTTTT.

The chain couples TRBV27 to TRBJ1-1; 7 positions agree with TRBD1. CDR1 and CDR2 from the germline V gene are MNHEY and SMNVEV (reference sequence). The J segment lost 4 bases and the V segment lost 5 bases, leaving 7 bases of the junction unmatched. CDR3 length: 14 residues. The CDR3 region is CASSRQGGSTEAFF. CDR3 DNA sequence: TGTGCCAGCAGTCGACAGGGTGGGAGCACTGAAGCTTTCTTT.

V and J are TRBV5-1 and TRBJ2-5, with D tentatively TRBD2 (6 bases). Trimming left V 2 bases short and J 4 bases short, with 12 bases between. The germline gives CDR1 SGHRS, CDR2 YFSETQ. The CDR3 runs 14 residues. The chain's CDR3 is CASSLLPGGETQYF. Here the CDR3 DNA reads TGCGCCAGCAGCTTATTACCCGGGGGAGAGACCCAGTACTTC.

V and J are TRBV28 and TRBJ2-3, with D possibly matching TRBD2 (5 bases). CDR3 length: 14 residues. Germline CDR1 reads MDHEN; CDR2 reads SYDVKM. V lost 5 bases and J lost 0, with 9 bases in between. The CDR3 coding sequence is TGTGCCAGCAGTAAGCGGCGTAGCACAGATACGCAGTATTTT. Its translation: CASSKRRSTDTQYF.

This clone was seen once. The chain carries TRBV5-6 and TRBJ2-5, with 7 bases that match TRBD1. The DNA end is more similar to TRBJ2-7, so the J call may be wrong. The CDR3 loop spans 14 amino acids. Germline lookup yields CDR1 SGHDT and CDR2 YYEEEE. CDR3 amino acids: CASSLGTDTYEQYF. CDR3 nucleotides: TGTGCCAGCAGCCTAGGGACAGATACCTACGAGCAGTACTTC.

The V call is TRBV7-8, the J call TRBJ1-6, with 8 bases fitting TRBD1. Germline loops: CDR1 SGHVS, CDR2 FQNEAQ. The CDR3 sequence is 15 residues long. After removal of 4 bases from V and 7 bases from J, the junction contained 6 bases not matched to a gene. The CDR3 reads CASSSTGQVNSPLHF. The CDR3 nucleotides are TGTGCCAGCAGCTCTACGGGACAGGTGAATTCACCCCTCCACTTT.

This sequence joins TRBV7-6 and TRBJ2-2; 10 bases agree with TRBD2. Germline loops: CDR1 SGHVS, CDR2 FNYEAQ. J gave up 6 bases and V 6 bases, and 4 bases lay outside the gene matches. The length of the CDR3 is 14 residues. The CDR3 DNA reads TGTGCCAGCAGTTTGAGCGGGAGGGCCGGGGAGCTGTTTTTT. It is translated as CASSLSGRAGELFF.

The V gene is TRBV10-3, the J gene TRBJ2-3, with 9 bases fitting TRBD2. The CDR3 consists of 16 residues. J lost 5 bases, V lost 0 bases, and 6 bases had no gene match. CDR1 and CDR2 from the germline V gene are ENHRY and SYGVKD. CDR3: CAISESVAGGGDTQYF. CDR3 coding DNA: TGTGCCATCAGTGAGTCCGTGGCGGGAGGGGGAGATACGCAGTATTTT.

The rearrangement joins TRBV6-5 to TRBJ2-5; D is ambiguous. The J call may not be correct, given that the DNA end is closer to TRBJ2-7. The germline V gene encodes CDR1 MNHEY and CDR2 SVGAGI. The CDR3 spans 11 residues. The DNA of the CDR3 is TGTGCCAGCAGCCGCCTTTACGAGCAGTACTTC. Translated, it gives CASSRLYEQYF.

The chain is built from TRBV28 and TRBJ2-3, with D possibly matching TRBD1 (5 bases). The V gene lost 7 bases and the J gene lost 3 bases, with 11 bases spanning the gap. The germline CDR1 and CDR2 sequences are MDHEN and SYDVKM. The CDR3 contains 13 residues. The CDR3 sequence is CASNPPGTDTQYF. CDR3 nucleotides: TGTGCCAGCAATCCCCCAGGGACAGATACGCAGTATTTT.

J is TRBJ2-1 and V is TRBV5-1, with unresolved D. The CDR3 consists of 15 residues. Germline V gene lookup returns CDR1 SGHRS and CDR2 YFSETQ. V dropped 4 bases and J dropped 1 base, with 12 bases sitting between them. The CDR3 reads CASSVGSLSYNEQFF. In nucleotides, the CDR3 is TGCGCCAGCAGCGTCGGTAGCTTGTCCTACAATGAGCAGTTCTTC.

The V call is TRBV25-1, the J call TRBJ2-1; 9 bases map to TRBD2. CDR3 size: 18 residues. Trimming cost V 5 bases and J 7 bases; bases outside gene matches: 18. CDR1 MGHDK and CDR2 SYGVNS come from the germline V gene. The CDR3 DNA sequence: TGTGCCAGCAGTCTTACTTTGGGCGGGAGGGGTGGTGGGAATGAGCAGTTCTTC. Translated, it gives CASSLTLGGRGGGNEQFF.

V usage is TRBV5-6 and J usage is TRBJ2-1; D might be TRBD1 (6 bases). CDR3 length: 13 amino acids. Germline V gene data show CDR1 as SGHDT and CDR2 as YYEEEE. With 4 bases removed from V and 11 bases from J, the gap between germline ends came to 16 bases. CDR3 sequence reads: CASSPGTPLKQFF. The CDR3 DNA reads TGTGCCAGCAGCCCAGGGACACCCTTGAAGCAGTTCTTC.

The V call is TRBV2, the J call TRBJ2-7, with 9 bases fitting TRBD1. The CDR3 spans 12 residues. Germline CDR1 is SNHLY and CDR2 is FYNNEI. V was pared by 6 bases and J by 3 bases, with 0 bases of the junction left unmatched. CDR3 in DNA: TGTGCCAGCAGGGACAGGGGCTACGAGCAGTACTTC. Residues: CASRDRGYEQYF.

The rearrangement uses TRBV6-1 and TRBJ2-5; 8 bases match TRBD1. The CDR3 has 13 amino acids. Germline assignment: CDR1 MNHNS and CDR2 SASEGT. J was trimmed by 4 bases and V by 7 bases; bases with no gene match: 5. The CDR3 DNA follows: TGTGCCAGCATGCAGGGGGCGGGAGAGACCCAGTACTTC. This encodes CASMQGAGETQYF.